This entry describes one T cell receptor beta chain. Its specificity is not known. In germline, CDR1 is MDHEN, CDR2 SYDVKM. The V segment lost 5 bases and the J segment 3 bases; nucleotides outside the gene matches: 7. CDR3 length equals 15 residues. This sample is part of a study of cytomegalovirus exposure and HLA in healthy donors. The PCR employed 60 Vbeta primers together with 13 Jbeta primers. Data came from immunoSEQ multiplex PCR; TCRdb stores just in-frame clones and leaves some out. The sample includes around 74,000 clones, around 78% seen only once; the top ten take 3% to 3.5%. Broader study findings: Immune exposure information comprised only CMV serostatus.

The sample was PBMCs. The source of this sequence is a man aged 40-49 years in good health and CMV-seronegative. This chain joins TRBV28 and TRBJ1-1, with 9 bases identical to TRBD1. The CDR3 nucleotides are TGTGCCAGCAGTATGACAGGGGGTGCGCACACTGAAGCTTTCTTT. Protein product: CASSMTGGAHTEAFF.